Following are 11 T cell receptor beta chains from one sample sequenced in a study of shared clonotypes between healthy human individuals (dated by TCRdb to about 2020). Libraries were constructed by the immunoSEQ multiplex PCR assay. TCRdb carries this immuneACCESS record with in-frame sequences only. Its versions omit some clonotypes, under half of them owing to an unresolved V gene in the studies checked, with the rest unexplained. Present in this sample are roughly 500,000 clones, almost 97% of which were seen just once. The leading ten clones occupy approximately 0.06% of the sample. The source material was naive CD4+ T cells sorted from blood. According to the study, the label for this sample's cell subset or site signals: CD45RA+ positively selected. All receptors derive from a woman aged 30 to 39 in good health.

The rearrangement joins TRBV28 to TRBJ2-5; no definite D call. The V and J ends lost 5 bases and 7 bases respectively, with 17 bases between them. Germline V gives CDR1 MDHEN, CDR2 SYDVKM. The CDR3 is made up of 14 amino acids. The CDR3 spells CASSPPTLAGTQYF. DNA for the CDR3: TGTGCCAGCAGTCCTCCTACCCTTGCTGGGACCCAGTACTTC.

DNA of the CDR3: TGTGCCAGCTCACCCAAGGGACAGGGGGCTGAAGCTTTCTTT. This sequence encodes CASSPKGQGAEAFF. This chain links TRBV18 with TRBJ1-1; 11 bases are shared with TRBD1. Trimming removed 3 bases from V and 6 bases from J; junction bases left unmatched: 3. The germline gives CDR1 KGHSH, CDR2 LQKENI. CDR3 size: 14 residues.

The chain carries TRBV7-2 and TRBJ2-7, with D perhaps matching TRBD2 (5 bases). Germline V gives CDR1 SGHTA, CDR2 FQGNSA. The CDR3 is 12 amino acids. Trimming took off 6 bases at V and 4 bases at J, with 10 bases between the two ends. The CDR3 DNA follows: TGTGCCAGCAGGTGGGAGACGTACGAGCAGTACTTC. Translation: CASRWETYEQYF.

This sequence joins TRBV28 and TRBJ2-5, with D hard to call. Gene TRBJ2-7 matches the end of the DNA better, so the J call may be wrong. This CDR3 is 15 amino acids long. Looked up from germline, CDR1 is MDHEN and CDR2 is SYDVKM. The CDR3 nucleotides are TGTGCCAGCAGTTCCGCCGGACCGGTCACCTACGAGCAGTACTTC. It encodes CASSSAGPVTYEQYF.

The chain links TRBV27 to TRBJ1-4; D may be TRBD1 (5 bases). Germline V gene lookup returns CDR1 MNHEY and CDR2 SMNVEV (reference sequence). Trimming cost V 5 bases and J 2 bases, with 9 bases left between them. CDR3 length: 14 amino acids. The CDR3: CASSQQGTNEKLFF. The CDR3, as DNA: TGTGCCAGCAGTCAGCAGGGCACTAATGAAAAACTGTTTTTT.

The V and J genes are TRBV29-1 and TRBJ2-5; 11 bases are shared with TRBD2. CDR3 length equals 15 residues. Germline trimming cut 6 bases from V and 1 base from J; bases unmatched to any gene: 7. CDR1 is SQVTM and CDR2 is ANQGSEA in the germline V gene. The CDR3: CSVSLAGGSQETQYF. DNA for the CDR3: TGCAGCGTCTCGCTAGCGGGAGGCTCCCAAGAGACCCAGTACTTC.

This sequence joins TRBV28 and TRBJ2-7, with D perhaps matching TRBD2 (6 bases). Looked up from germline, CDR1 is MDHEN and CDR2 is SYDVKM. This CDR3 has 13 residues. Trimming removed 8 bases at V and 0 bases at J, with 11 bases between. This chain's CDR3 is CASGLGGSYEQYF. The CDR3, as DNA: TGTGCCAGCGGCTTGGGGGGCTCCTACGAGCAGTACTTC.

The J gene is TRBJ1-2, the V gene TRBV9, with D unclear. This CDR3 is built from 14 residues. CDR1 SGDLS and CDR2 YYNGEE come from the germline V gene. The ends were cut back, 0 bases at V and 3 bases at J, with 9 bases in the middle. The CDR3, as DNA: TGTGCCAGCAGCGTAGGGGTCGGGTACTATGGCTACACCTTC. Translation: CASSVGVGYYGYTF. Drawing the rest from reference TRBV9 and TRBJ1-2, the complete variable domain is DSGVTQTPKHLITATGQRVTLRCSPRSGDLSVYWYQQSLDQGLQFLIQYYNGEERAKGNILERFSAQQFPDLHSELNLSSLELGDSALYFCASSVGVGYYGYTFGSGTRLTVV.

The V and J genes are TRBV4-1 and TRBJ2-3; 8 bases are shared with TRBD2. V shed 0 bases, J shed 6 bases, and the junction held 8 bases outside the gene matches. This CDR3 has 16 amino acids. Looked up from germline, CDR1 is MGHRA and CDR2 is YSYEKL. The chain's CDR3 is CASSQDSRAGEDTQYF. The CDR3 coding sequence is TGCGCCAGCAGCCAAGATTCCAGAGCGGGAGAGGATACGCAGTATTTT.

The V gene is TRBV28, the J gene TRBJ2-6; D uncertain. The V gene lost 2 bases and the J gene lost 2 bases, with 10 bases spanning the gap. This CDR3 region has 16 residues. Per germline, CDR1 MDHEN and CDR2 SYDVKM. The chain's CDR3 is CASSLSLITGANVLTF. CDR3 sequence (DNA): TGTGCCAGCAGTTTAAGCCTAATCACTGGGGCCAACGTCCTGACTTTC. The full variable domain, with the rest looked up from reference TRBV28 and TRBJ2-6, is DVKVTQSSRYLVKRTGEKVFLECVQDMDHENMFWYRQDPGLGLRLIYFSYDVKMKEKGDIPEGYSVSREKKERFSLILESASTNQTSMYLCASSLSLITGANVLTFGAGSRLTVL.

This clone appeared once. The chain couples TRBV4-1 to TRBJ1-2; no firm D call. CDR1 and CDR2 (germline): MGHRA, YSYEKL. This CDR3 spans 15 amino acids. V was clipped by 2 bases and J by 8 bases, with 18 bases between them. Here the CDR3 reads CASSQPLTGKSGYTF. The CDR3 DNA reads as TGCGCCAGCAGCCAACCTCTGACGGGGAAGAGCGGCTACACCTTC.